These 9 T cell receptor beta chains were all obtained from the same sample, sequenced in a study of blood T cell repertoires in COVID-19. The repertoire was sequenced with immunoSEQ multiplex PCR; TCRdb's copy has only in-frame clones and lacks some. Of tens of thousands of clones listed, approximately 89% were seen once; the top ten hold around a quarter. Sequenced material: peripheral blood. All receptors come from a woman of 80 years or more with acute or convalescent COVID-19.

The rearrangement joins TRBV2 to TRBJ2-3; TRBD2 might be the D (7 bases). CDR3 length equals 12 residues. CDR1 is SNHLY and CDR2 is FYNNEI in the germline V gene. Trimming removed 9 bases from V and 4 bases from J, with 11 bases in between. The CDR3 reads CARGGRADTQYF. The CDR3 DNA sequence: TGTGCCAGGGGGGGGCGAGCAGATACGCAGTATTTT.

Notes on this clone: The sample has other DNA sequences that encode this CDR3 too. J is TRBJ2-5 and V is TRBV3-1 (or the pseudogene TRBV3-2), with D unclear. Germline CDR1 LGHDT, CDR2 YNNKEL (reference sequence). V lost 4 bases to trimming and J lost 5 bases, with 8 bases between them. This CDR3 comprises 12 residues. The DNA of the CDR3 is TGTGCCAGCAGCCCCCGGCGGGAGACCCAGTACTTC. This translates into CASSPRRETQYF.

This chain uses TRBV2 with TRBJ2-7; D is perhaps TRBD2 (6 bases). The CDR3 extends over 14 amino acids. Trimming pared 8 bases from V and 4 bases from J, leaving 18 bases between. Germline CDR1 reads SNHLY; CDR2 reads FYNNEI. CDR3 nucleotides: TGTGCCAGCGGGGGATGGGCTAGCGCGTACGAGCAGTACTTC. It yields the protein CASGGWASAYEQYF.

The chain recombines TRBV7-9 with TRBJ1-5, with TRBD1 as a possible D gene (6 bases). CDR1 is SEHNR, CDR2 FQNEAQ, per germline (reference sequence). The CDR3 length is 16 residues. Trimming removed 2 bases at V and 2 bases at J, with 13 bases between. CDR3: CASSLRGGDGNQPQHF. Written as DNA, the CDR3 is TGTGCCAGCAGCTTAAGGGGGGGAGACGGCAATCAGCCCCAGCATTTT.

J is TRBJ2-1 and V is TRBV19, with D perhaps matching TRBD1 (5 bases). Trimming pared 0 bases from V and 3 bases from J, leaving 9 bases between. Germline V lookup: CDR1 LNHDA, CDR2 SQIVND (reference sequence). The CDR3 has 15 residues. CDR3 sequence: CASSIEGQGYNEQFF. CDR3 sequence (DNA): TGTGCCAGTAGTATAGAGGGGCAGGGCTACAATGAGCAGTTCTTC.

The gene calls are TRBV7-9 and TRBJ1-2, with TRBD1 identical over 7 bases. The length of the CDR3 is 14 residues. From germline, CDR1 is SEHNR and CDR2 FQNEAQ (reference sequence). V was pared by 4 bases and J by 4 bases, with 6 bases of the junction left unmatched. The CDR3 protein is CASSSTGEAYGYTF. CDR3 in DNA: TGTGCCAGCAGCTCCACAGGGGAAGCCTATGGCTACACCTTC.

This clone was found once. The CDR3 DNA reads as TGTGCCAGCAGTGAAAGTGGACAGCCCACCGGGGAGCTGTTTTTT. Translation: CASSESGQPTGELFF. This chain links TRBV2 with TRBJ2-2, with TRBD1 as a possible D gene (6 bases). The germline CDR1 and CDR2 sequences are SNHLY and FYNNEI. Trimming took off 2 bases at V and 4 bases at J, with 11 bases between the two ends. The CDR3 loop spans 15 amino acids.

This clone has only one observation. The chain carries TRBV7-2 and TRBJ1-1; 8 bases match TRBD1. CDR1 SGHTA and CDR2 FQGNSA come from the germline V gene. V lost 5 bases to trimming and J lost 1 base; unmatched junction nucleotides: 6. CDR3 size: 15 residues. For the CDR3, the DNA is TGTGCCAGCAGCCCCGACAGGGGTCGGAACACTGAAGCTTTCTTT. This encodes CASSPDRGRNTEAFF.

The chain employs TRBV5-1 and TRBJ2-7; TRBD1 aligns across 10 bases. The CDR3 is made up of 15 amino acids. V was clipped by 6 bases and J by 7 bases; unmatched bases: 13. From germline, CDR1 is SGHRS and CDR2 YFSETQ. The CDR3 sequence: CASMNTGQGVVEQYF. CDR3 bases: TGCGCCAGCATGAATACCGGACAGGGGGTGGTGGAGCAGTACTTC.